Each of the 8 T cell receptor beta chains below was sequenced from the same sample in a study of T-cell reconstitution after alpha-beta-depleted transplantation in children. It was with unique molecular identifiers that the TCRbeta library was prepared. TCRdb independently ran MiXCR on the PCR reads; one entry per CDR3 protein. The repertoire holds hundreds of thousands of distinct CDR3 sequences, with around 19% as singletons. The specimen was PBMCs from the stem cell graft donor, collected from the stem cell graft. The receptors shown here come from a human donor who donated a stem cell graft to a child with acute lymphoblastic leukemia.

This chain uses TRBV9 with TRBJ2-7, with 8 bases matching TRBD1. In germline, CDR1 is SGDLS, CDR2 YYNGEE. This CDR3 has 15 amino acids. Unmatched junction bases numbered 10, after V lost 0 bases and J lost 8 bases. The CDR3 spells CASSVVPGGGDKQYF. The CDR3 nucleotides read TGTGCCAGCAGCGTAGTCCCAGGGGGCGGAGACAAGCAGTACTTC. The variable domain in full, completed from reference TRBV9 and TRBJ2-7, reads DSGVTQTPKHLITATGQRVTLRCSPRSGDLSVYWYQQSLDQGLQFLIQYYNGEERAKGNILERFSAQQFPDLHSELNLSSLELGDSALYFCASSVVPGGGDKQYFGPGTRLTVT.

At least ten counts were recorded for this clonotype. The chain carries TRBV29-1 and TRBJ2-1; D might be TRBD2 (5 bases). The CDR3 contains 15 residues. Per the germline V gene, CDR1 is SQVTM and CDR2 is ANQGSEA. With 4 bases removed from V and 0 bases from J, the gap between germline ends came to 13 bases. The CDR3 region is CSVGGASSSYNEQFF. Written as DNA, the CDR3 is TGCAGCGTTGGGGGAGCGTCTAGCTCCTACAATGAGCAGTTCTTC.

The chain links TRBV2 to TRBJ2-5; 10 bases match TRBD2. Germline CDR1 reads SNHLY; CDR2 reads FYNNEI. J lost 2 bases, V lost 4 bases, and 1 base had no gene match. The CDR3 has 14 residues. Here the CDR3 DNA reads TGTGCCAGCAGTGCTAGCGGGGGACAAGAGACCCAGTACTTC. This sequence encodes CASSASGGQETQYF.

The chain links TRBV15 to TRBJ2-1; possible D gene TRBD2, 5 bases. Germline CDR1 is LNHNV and CDR2 is YYDKDF (reference sequence). Deletions cut 1 base from V and 3 bases from J, with 13 bases between. This CDR3 has 16 residues. The CDR3 loop is CATSRARDSNYNEQFF. CDR3 nucleotides: TGTGCCACCAGCAGAGCCCGGGATTCAAACTACAATGAGCAGTTCTTC.

This clonotype occurred a few times. The chain links TRBV24-1 to TRBJ2-3; the D is unclear. The CDR3 is 16 amino acids. Germline lookup yields CDR1 KGHDR and CDR2 SFDVKD. V lost 2 bases to trimming and J lost 0 bases, with 11 bases between them. CDR3 region: CATSDSEGHSTDTQYF. DNA for the CDR3: TGTGCCACCAGTGATTCGGAAGGCCATAGCACAGATACGCAGTATTTT.

The V and J genes are TRBV20-1 and TRBJ1-2; tentatively, D is TRBD1 (5 bases). Trimming removed 3 bases from V and 2 bases from J, with 13 bases in between. The germline V gene encodes CDR1 DFQATT and CDR2 SNEGSKA (reference sequence). The CDR3 spans 14 residues. This CDR3 reads CSAREGHYNYGYTF. The CDR3 nucleotides read TGCAGTGCTAGGGAGGGGCACTACAACTATGGCTACACCTTC.

This clonotype was seen a few times. V usage is TRBV5-1 and J usage is TRBJ2-3, with TRBD2 matching 11 bases. CDR1 and CDR2 (germline): SGHRS, YFSETQ. This CDR3 has 16 amino acids. With V trimmed by 3 bases and J by 2 bases, 5 bases remained unmatched. The CDR3 region is CASSSQTSGITDTQYF. CDR3 nucleotides: TGCGCCAGCAGCTCCCAGACTAGCGGGATCACAGATACGCAGTATTTT. Using reference TRBV5-1 and TRBJ2-3 for the parts outside the CDR3, the full variable domain is KAGVTQTPRYLIKTRGQQVTLSCSPISGHRSVSWYQQTPGQGLQFLFEYFSETQRNKGNFPGRFSGRQFSNSRSEMNVSTLELGDSALYLCASSSQTSGITDTQYFGPGTRLTVL.

This chain uses TRBV7-7 with TRBJ2-7; D is undetermined. This CDR3 region has 13 residues. V gave up 3 bases and J gave up 2 bases, with 8 bases separating them. Germline CDR1 reads SSHAT; CDR2 reads FNYEAQ (reference sequence). The CDR3 bases are TGTGCCAGCAGCTTTTCAGAAACCTACGAGCAGTACTTC. This translates into CASSFSETYEQYF.